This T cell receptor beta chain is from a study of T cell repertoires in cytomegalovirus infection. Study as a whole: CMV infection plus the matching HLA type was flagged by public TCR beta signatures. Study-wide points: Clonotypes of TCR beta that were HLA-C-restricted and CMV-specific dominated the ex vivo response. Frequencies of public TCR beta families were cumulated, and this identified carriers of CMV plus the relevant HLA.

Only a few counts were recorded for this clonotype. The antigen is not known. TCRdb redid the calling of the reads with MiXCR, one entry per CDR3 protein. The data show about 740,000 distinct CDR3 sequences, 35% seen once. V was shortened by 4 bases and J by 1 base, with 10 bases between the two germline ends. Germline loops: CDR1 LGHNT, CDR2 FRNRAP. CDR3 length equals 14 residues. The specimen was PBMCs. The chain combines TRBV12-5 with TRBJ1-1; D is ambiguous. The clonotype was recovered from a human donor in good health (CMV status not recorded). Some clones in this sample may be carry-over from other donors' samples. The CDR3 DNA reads TGTGCTAGTGGTTCCCACTTCGGGAACACTGAAGCTTTCTTT. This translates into CASGSHFGNTEAFF.